This T cell receptor (beta chain) originates from a study of cytomegalovirus exposure and HLA in healthy donors. V shed 1 base and J shed 0 bases, with 10 bases lying between them. The CDR3 is 16 amino acids. The germline gives CDR1 LNHNV, CDR2 YYDKDF (reference sequence). Donors counted as nominally healthy when sampled, yet unrecorded immune exposures were likely. Notes on the study in general: High specificity and sensitivity for cytomegalovirus status were reported for the classifier. Testing in vitro showed a few CMV-associated chains specific for CMV antigens.

The PCR had 60 Vbeta and 13 Jbeta primers. This table comes from immunoSEQ multiplex PCR, and its TCRdb copy is limited to in-frame clones, with some not included. Of more than 110,000 clones detected, 75% to 80% appear once; the ten largest clones hold 4.5% to 6%. To note about this clone: What it binds is not known.

This chain links TRBV15 with TRBJ2-1, with D maybe TRBD2 (6 bases). The sample comprised PBMCs. This sequence originates from a woman aged 45 to 65 in good health and CMV-seronegative. Written as DNA, the CDR3 is TGTGCCACCAGCAGAGGGGGGGTAAGCTCCTACAATGAGCAGTTCTTC. Translated: CATSRGGVSSYNEQFF.